The T cell receptor beta chain under discussion was sequenced for a study of PD-1 blockade in classical Hodgkin lymphoma. Comments on this clone: Its antigen is unknown.

Broader study findings: Healthy donors were reported to have higher baseline TCR diversity than newly diagnosed patients.

Every patient had relapsed following autologous stem cell transplantation, and cohorts differed in brentuximab vedotin exposure. Clones were sequenced by immunoSEQ multiplex PCR, and TCRdb holds only the in-frame ones, with some missing. The sample includes more than 20,000 clones, approximately 84% of them seen just once. The TCR originated in a human donor with classical Hodgkin lymphoma. Sequencing was performed on peripheral blood mononuclear cells (PBMCs), taken at baseline.

The CDR3, as DNA: TGCGCCAGCAGCTTGTCTATGTCGGTGGAGACCCAGTACTTC. Protein: CASSLSMSVETQYF. This chain joins TRBV5-1 and TRBJ2-5; no clear D gene. This CDR3 spans 14 amino acids. Trimming shortened V by 1 base and J by 5 bases, and 12 bases separated the two germline ends. Germline V gene sequence: CDR1 SGHRS, CDR2 YFSETQ. The variable domain in full, completed from reference TRBV5-1 and TRBJ2-5, reads KAGVTQTPRYLIKTRGQQVTLSCSPISGHRSVSWYQQTPGQGLQFLFEYFSETQRNKGNFPGRFSGRQFSNSRSEMNVSTLELGDSALYLCASSLSMSVETQYFGPGTRLLVL.